These T cell receptor beta chains were read from a single sample in a study of shared clonotypes between healthy human individuals. Measured with immunoSEQ multiplex PCR; TCRdb has only the in-frame clones, and not every one. The profile shows 2 million to 3 million clones, more than 80% of them singletons. Sequenced input: naive CD4+ T cells sorted from blood. Every receptor here comes from a man between 18 and 35 years old in good health. The CDR3 runs from the conserved cysteine through the conserved F or W.

v_gene	j_gene	CDR3aa
TRBV4-1	TRBJ1-2	CASSHPQGSYGYTF
TRBV9	TRBJ2-2	CASSVEGTGHTGELFF
TRBV10-3	TRBJ1-3	CAISDPPGRAGNTIYF
TRBV10-3	TRBJ1-2	CATRQTTYGYTF
TRBV28	TRBJ1-6	CASSFRTYNSPLHF
TRBV19	TRBJ2-2	CASSIPRTTGELFF
TRBV4-3	TRBJ2-6	CASSQGISLYSGANVLTF
TRBV28	TRBJ2-3	CASSSGQGTDTQYF
TRBV5-1	TRBJ2-7	CASSLRDSSYEQYF
TRBV6-1	TRBJ1-6	CASRYRGQNSPLHF
TRBV7-2	TRBJ2-5	CASSLTPGIQETQYF
TRBV6-5	TRBJ2-1	CASSYWLEGGHEQFF
TRBV18	TRBJ2-1	CASSPGVAGGNEQFF
TRBV10-3	TRBJ2-7	CAISDIRAGRSYEQYF
TRBV9	TRBJ1-2	CASTLGGADLYGYTF
TRBV2	TRBJ1-6	CASSGNWGSGSPLHF
TRBV9	TRBJ2-5	CASSVEASGGLRETQYF
TRBV10-1	TRBJ2-3	CASSLGGGRTDTQYF
TRBV5-6	TRBJ2-1	CASSSPGLGNEQFF
TRBV7-9	TRBJ1-1	CASSFFQINTEAFF
TRBV5-5	TRBJ1-5	CASSPWEGANQPQHF
TRBV7-9	TRBJ1-5	CASSFSGDPGGNQPQHF
TRBV4-1	TRBJ1-6	CASSQRDGRISYNSPLHF
TRBV4-3	TRBJ2-2	CASSLAPGELFF
TRBV11-2	TRBJ2-5	CASSPGLGETQYF
TRBV5-1	TRBJ1-2	CASSVQRPGASNYGYTF
TRBV6-1	TRBJ2-5	CASSEPQGAQETQYF
TRBV7-9	TRBJ2-6	CASSLDYRVSSGANVLTF
TRBV29-1	TRBJ2-3	CSVDRLAGTTDTQYF
TRBV18	TRBJ2-1	CASSPNGENNEQFF
TRBV27	TRBJ1-4	CASSFRENEKLFF
TRBV19	TRBJ2-1	CAATQNEQFF
TRBV6-6	TRBJ1-1	CASSRDTEAFF
TRBV5-4	TRBJ2-5	CASSPRTSGGKTQYF
TRBV4-1	TRBJ2-7	CASSQDGQGPEFSYEQYF
TRBV4-1	TRBJ2-3	CASSLAEGSTQYF
TRBV10-3	TRBJ1-1	CAISEARGTNTEAFF
TRBV10-3	TRBJ2-3	CAISAPPGRGSTDTQYF
TRBV6-1	TRBJ1-2	CASSEALRGRDGYTF
TRBV6-1	TRBJ1-3	CASSELGRSRNTIYF
TRBV28	TRBJ1-4	CASSLFGWTGREEKLFF
TRBV18	TRBJ1-5	CASSPQEPHTSNQPQHF
TRBV19	TRBJ1-6	CASSIVGRNSPLHF
TRBV10-3	TRBJ2-3	CAISEMGPDTQYF
TRBV9	TRBJ1-3	CASSVSRGAGNTIYF
TRBV6-1	TRBJ1-5	CASSETGQAQPQHF
TRBV7-2	TRBJ2-7	CASRPSGAYEQYF